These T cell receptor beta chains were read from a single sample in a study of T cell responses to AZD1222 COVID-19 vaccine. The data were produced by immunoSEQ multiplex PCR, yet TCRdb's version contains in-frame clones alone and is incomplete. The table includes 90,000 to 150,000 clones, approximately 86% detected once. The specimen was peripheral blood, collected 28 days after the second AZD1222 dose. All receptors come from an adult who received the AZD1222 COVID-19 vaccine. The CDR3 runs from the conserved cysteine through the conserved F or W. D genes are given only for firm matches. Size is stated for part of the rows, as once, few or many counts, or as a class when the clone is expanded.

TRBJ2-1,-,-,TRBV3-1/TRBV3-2,TGTGCCAGCAGCCAAGGCCCTTCCTACAATGAGCAGTTCTTC,CASSQGPSYNEQFF
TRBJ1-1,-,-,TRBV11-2,TGTGCCAGCAGCTCACTCACTGAAGCTTTCTTT,CASSSLTEAFF
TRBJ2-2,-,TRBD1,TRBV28,TGTGCCAGCAGCCCAGGGGGCTCTTCCGGGGAGCTGTTTTTT,CASSPGGSSGELFF
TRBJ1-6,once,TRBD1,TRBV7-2,TGTGCCAGCAGCTTCGGACAGGGGAGCGATTCACCCCTCCACTTT,CASSFGQGSDSPLHF
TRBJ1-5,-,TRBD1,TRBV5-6,TGTGCCAGCAACGGACAGGGTCTAGATGCCTATCAGCCCCAGCATTTT,CASNGQGLDAYQPQHF
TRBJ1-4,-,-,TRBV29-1,TGCAGCGTTGCGGTAGGAGGTAATGAAAAACTGTTTTTT,CSVAVGGNEKLFF
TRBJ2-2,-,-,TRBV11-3,TGTGCCAGCAGCTTAGGTCCTCTCGGGGAGCTGTTTTTT,CASSLGPLGELFF
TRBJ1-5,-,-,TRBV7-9,TGTGCCAGCAGCTTCGGTACTTTTTCAATCAATCAGCCCCAGCATTTT,CASSFGTFSINQPQHF
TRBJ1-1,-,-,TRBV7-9,TGTGCCAGCAGCTTAATTGGCATGAACACTGAAGCTTTCTTT,CASSLIGMNTEAFF
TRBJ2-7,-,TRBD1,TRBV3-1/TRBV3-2,TGTGCCAGCAGCCGACAGGGGACTTCCTACGAGCAGTACTTC,CASSRQGTSYEQYF
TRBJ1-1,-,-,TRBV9,TGTGCCAGCAGCGCGTCGACAGTGAACACTGAAGCTTTCTTT,CASSASTVNTEAFF
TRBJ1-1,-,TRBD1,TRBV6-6,TGTGCCAGCAGTTTAGGGACAGACGTTGAAGCTTTCTTT,CASSLGTDVEAFF
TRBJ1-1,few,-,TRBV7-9,TGTGCCAGCAGCCCCCAGGGTGGGAACACTGAAGCTTTCTTT,CASSPQGGNTEAFF
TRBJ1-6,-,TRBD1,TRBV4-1,TGCGCCAGCAGCCAAGATACGACAGGGAATTCACCCCTCCACTTT,CASSQDTTGNSPLHF
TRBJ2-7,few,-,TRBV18,TGTGCCAGCTCACCACTTGGGGCCTGGACCCACGAGCAGTACTTC,CASSPLGAWTHEQYF
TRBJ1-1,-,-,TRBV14,TGTGCCAGCAGCTGGGACGGGAACACTGAAGCTTTCTTT,CASSWDGNTEAFF
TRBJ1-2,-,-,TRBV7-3,TGTGCCAGCAGATCCGACAAACGCGACGGCTACACCTTC,CASRSDKRDGYTF
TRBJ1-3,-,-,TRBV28,TGTGCCAGCAGCTCGGGGGAGTTCTCTGGAAACACCATATATTTT,CASSSGEFSGNTIYF
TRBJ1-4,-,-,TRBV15,TGTGCCACCAGCAGAGATCAGGCTAATGAAAAACTGTTTTTT,CATSRDQANEKLFF
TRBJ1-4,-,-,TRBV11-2,TGTGCCAGCAGCTTGCAAGGGACTACTAATGAAAAACTGTTTTTT,CASSLQGTTNEKLFF
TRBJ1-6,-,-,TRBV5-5,TGTGCCAGCAGCTTAGAACGTGGGTTGTTTTCACCCCTCCACTTT,CASSLERGLFSPLHF
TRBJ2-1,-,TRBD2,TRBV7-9,TGTGCCAGCAGATTTAGCGGGGGATCGACCCGGAGGATCAATGAGCAGTTCTTC,CASRFSGGSTRRINEQFF
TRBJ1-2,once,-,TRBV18,TGTGCCAGCTCACCATCTAGTCTGGGCTACACCTTC,CASSPSSLGYTF
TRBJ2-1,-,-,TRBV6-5,TGTGCCAGCAGTTCTAGCGTCGGTGAGCAGTTCTTC,CASSSSVGEQFF
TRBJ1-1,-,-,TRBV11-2,TGTGCCAGCAGCCTCGGACTGCAAGGTGAAGCTTTCTTT,CASSLGLQGEAFF
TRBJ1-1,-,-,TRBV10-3,TGTGCCATACTAGCGGGGTATGGCACTGAAGCTTTCTTT,CAILAGYGTEAFF
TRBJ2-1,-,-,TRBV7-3,TGTGCCAGCAGCTTATCGGGTGAGCAGTTCTTC,CASSLSGEQFF
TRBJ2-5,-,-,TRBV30,TGTGCCTGGAGTGTACCGGGGGGCGTGGAGACCCAGTACTTC,CAWSVPGGVETQYF
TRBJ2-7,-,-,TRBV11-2,TGTGCCAGCAGCTCAATAGGGGTGGGCGAGCAGTACTTC,CASSSIGVGEQYF
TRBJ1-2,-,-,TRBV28,TGTGCCAGCAGTTTCCCTGACAGCCCCTATGGCTACACCTTC,CASSFPDSPYGYTF
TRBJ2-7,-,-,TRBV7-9,TGTGCCAGCAGCTTAGGAACCGGGACCCAGCACAACGAGCAGTACTTC,CASSLGTGTQHNEQYF
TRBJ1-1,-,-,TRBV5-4,TGTGCCAGCAGCGCCGGGGGGGAGGGAAGATTAACTGAAGCTTTCTTT,CASSAGGEGRLTEAFF
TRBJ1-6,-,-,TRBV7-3,TGTGCCAGCAGCCGAACCTATAATTCACCCCTCCACTTT,CASSRTYNSPLHF
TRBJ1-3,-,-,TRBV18,TGTGCCAGCTCACCACCGTCTTTCTCTGGAAACACCATATATTTT,CASSPPSFSGNTIYF
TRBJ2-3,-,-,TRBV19,TGTGCCAGTAGTATCGGGGTCCGAGGCACAGATACGCAGTATTTT,CASSIGVRGTDTQYF
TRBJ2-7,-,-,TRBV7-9,TGTGCCAGCAGCTTAGACATTAGGTCCTACGAGCAGTACTTC,CASSLDIRSYEQYF
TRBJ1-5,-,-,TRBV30,TGTGCCTGGAGTGTCCCGCCGGGAGGGGACAATCAGCCCCAGCATTTT,CAWSVPPGGDNQPQHF
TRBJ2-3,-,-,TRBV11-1,TGTGCCAGCAGCTTTTCCACAGATACGCAGTATTTT,CASSFSTDTQYF
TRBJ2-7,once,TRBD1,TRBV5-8,TGTGCCAGCAGCTCCGGGACAGGCCGGGGAGGCGAGCAGTACTTC,CASSSGTGRGGEQYF
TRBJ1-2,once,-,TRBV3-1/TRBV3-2,TGTGCCAGCGGGCGGGCAGGGAGCTATGGCTACACCTTC,CASGRAGSYGYTF
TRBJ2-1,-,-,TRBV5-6,TGTGCCAGCAGCTTCCCCGGGGAAATCTTCGAAATCGGGGAGCAGTTCTTC,CASSFPGEIFEIGEQFF
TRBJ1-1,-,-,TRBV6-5,TGTGCCAGCAGTTACGTACGTCAGATTACAAGTGAAGCTTTCTTT,CASSYVRQITSEAFF
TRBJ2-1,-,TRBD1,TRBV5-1,TGCGCCAGCAGCGGACAGGTACAGTTCTTC,CASSGQVQFF
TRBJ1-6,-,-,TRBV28,TGTGCCAGCAAGGGTGGTGGCAGGGATAATTCACCCCTCCACTTT,CASKGGGRDNSPLHF
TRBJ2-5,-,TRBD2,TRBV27,TGTGCCAGCAGTCCCGGGACTAGCAGGTTCCAAGAGACCCAGTACTTC,CASSPGTSRFQETQYF
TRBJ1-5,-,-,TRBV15,TGTGCCACCAGCAGAGATCACAATCAGCCCCAGCATTTT,CATSRDHNQPQHF
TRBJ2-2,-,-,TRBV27,TGTGCCAGCAGTCCCTGGAGCAACACCGGGGAGCTGTTTTTT,CASSPWSNTGELFF
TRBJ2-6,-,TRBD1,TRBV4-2,TGTGCCAGCAGCCCCACAGGGGGCGCTGGGGCCAACGTCCTGACTTTC,CASSPTGGAGANVLTF
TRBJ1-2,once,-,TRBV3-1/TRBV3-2,TGTGCCAGCAGCCAAGATCTTAGGGGAGCCTATGGCTACACCTTC,CASSQDLRGAYGYTF
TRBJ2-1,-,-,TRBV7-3,TGTGCCAGCAGCCCCTCAGGGGCCCCGTCTGAGCAGTTCTTC,CASSPSGAPSEQFF
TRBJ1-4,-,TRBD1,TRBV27,TGTGCCAGCAGTAGACCCGGGACAGGGGAACGAAAACTGTTTTTT,CASSRPGTGERKLFF
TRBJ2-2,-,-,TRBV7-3,TGTGCCAGCAGCGAGTACAGGAACACCGGGGAGCTGTTTTTT,CASSEYRNTGELFF
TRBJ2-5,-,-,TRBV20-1,TGCAGTGCTAGAGGAATAAAGACCCAGTACTTC,CSARGIKTQYF
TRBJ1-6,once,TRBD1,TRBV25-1,TGTGCCAGCAGGGGACAGGGGTATTCACCCCTCCACTTT,CASRGQGYSPLHF
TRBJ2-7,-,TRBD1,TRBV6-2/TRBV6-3,TGTGCCAGCAGTTACTCGACAGGGGGCACCTACGAGCAGTACTTC,CASSYSTGGTYEQYF
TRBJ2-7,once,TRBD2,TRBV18,TGTGCCAGCTCACCTTCCCGCGGGGGTCGAAAGGAGTACGAGCAGTACTTC,CASSPSRGGRKEYEQYF
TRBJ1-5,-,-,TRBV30,TGTGCCTGGAGTGTCATAGGGTCTCAGCCCCAGCATTTT,CAWSVIGSQPQHF
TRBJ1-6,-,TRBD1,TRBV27,TGTGCCAGCAGTTGGGCAGGGGGCTCCTATAATTCACCCCTCCACTTT,CASSWAGGSYNSPLHF
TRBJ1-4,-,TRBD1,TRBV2,TGTGCCAGCAGGGACACAGGGGCCGGTAATGAAAAACTGTTTTTT,CASRDTGAGNEKLFF
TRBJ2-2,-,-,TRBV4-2,TGTGCCAGCAGCCAAGATGTCGTACAGAACACCGGGGAGCTGTTTTTT,CASSQDVVQNTGELFF